Listed below are T cell receptor beta chains from one sample, sequenced in a study of T cell responses to AZD1222 COVID-19 vaccine. Generated by immunoSEQ multiplex PCR, the TCRdb table keeps only in-frame clones and is missing some. This sample has some 120,000 clones, with 80% to 95% found just once. The sample in question was peripheral blood, obtained 28 days after the second dose of the MenACWY control vaccine. These receptors all stem from an adult who received the MenACWY meningococcal vaccine as a control. The CDR3 runs from the conserved cysteine through the conserved F or W. D genes are given only for firm matches. The listing skips clone size in some rows; elsewhere it reads once, few, many or a size class.

. TRBJ2-3 . TRBV18 CASSPQGLLSTDTQYF TGTGCCAGCTCACCACAGGGACTCCTTAGCACAGATACGCAGTATTTT
TRBD1 TRBJ1-2 . TRBV5-1 CASSLDSRQGNYGYTF TGCGCCAGCAGCTTGGACTCCCGACAGGGGAACTATGGCTACACCTTC
TRBD1 TRBJ2-7 . TRBV6-5 CASRISGTGLREQYF TGTGCCAGCAGAATCTCCGGGACAGGGCTGCGGGAGCAGTACTTC
TRBD1 TRBJ2-1 . TRBV25-1 CASSARGPYNEQFF TGTGCCAGCAGTGCCAGGGGGCCTTACAATGAGCAGTTCTTC
. TRBJ1-1 . TRBV6-1 CASSSTPGAVAFF TGTGCCAGCAGTTCTACCCCCGGGGCCGTAGCTTTCTTT
. TRBJ1-6 . TRBV15 CATSREQDSPLHF TGTGCCACCAGCAGAGAGCAGGATTCACCCCTCCACTTT
TRBD1 TRBJ1-4 . TRBV12-3/TRBV12-4 CASSFNRGEKLFF TGTGCCAGCAGTTTTAACAGGGGAGAAAAACTGTTTTTT
TRBD2 TRBJ2-5 . TRBV28 CASSLTSGKETQYF TGTGCCAGCAGCCTTACTAGCGGGAAAGAGACCCAGTACTTC
TRBD1 TRBJ2-3 . TRBV5-4 CASSSQGADTQYF TGTGCCAGCAGCTCACAGGGGGCAGATACGCAGTATTTT
TRBD1 TRBJ2-7 . TRBV29-1 CSVTGTGGYEQYF TGCAGCGTGACCGGGACAGGGGGCTACGAGCAGTACTTC
TRBD1 TRBJ1-2 . TRBV4-1 CASSQGQGTNYGYTF TGCGCCAGCAGCCAAGGACAGGGGACTAACTATGGCTACACCTTC
. TRBJ1-6 . TRBV5-1 CASSLGAENSPLHF TGCGCCAGCAGCTTGGGGGCAGAAAATTCACCCCTCCACTTT
. TRBJ1-2 . TRBV13 CASSLSGLNYGYTF TGTGCCAGCAGCCTCAGTGGGCTTAACTATGGCTACACCTTC
. TRBJ1-4 . TRBV28 CASRKGAAEKLFF TGTGCCAGCAGAAAAGGGGCGGCCGAAAAACTGTTTTTT
. TRBJ2-3 once TRBV5-5 CASSLARYGTDTQYF TGTGCCAGCAGCTTGGCACGGTATGGCACAGATACGCAGTATTTT
. TRBJ1-4 . TRBV5-4 CASSAGQSEKLFF TGTGCCAGCAGCGCCGGACAGAGTGAAAAACTGTTTTTT
TRBD2 TRBJ2-3 . TRBV6-5 CASSYSGGAAQYF TGTGCCAGCAGTTACTCCGGGGGGGCTGCGCAGTATTTT
TRBD2 TRBJ2-2 once TRBV9 CASSVEVSGGTPNTGELFF TGTGCCAGCAGCGTAGAGGTTAGCGGGGGGACCCCGAACACCGGGGAGCTGTTTTTT
. TRBJ2-1 once TRBV5-8 CASSKGPNNEQFF TGTGCCAGCAGCAAGGGACCGAACAATGAGCAGTTCTTC
. TRBJ2-5 . TRBV28 CASGTPKETQYF TGTGCCAGCGGGACTCCGAAAGAGACCCAGTACTTC
. TRBJ1-5 . TRBV9 CASSPLGHFNQPQHF TGTGCCAGCAGCCCCCTAGGGCACTTCAATCAGCCCCAGCATTTT
. TRBJ1-1 . TRBV12-3/TRBV12-4 CASTAGEGTEAFF TGTGCCAGCACCGCTGGGGAGGGGACTGAAGCTTTCTTT
. TRBJ1-1 . TRBV6-5 CASSYEKNTEAFF TGTGCCAGCAGTTACGAGAAGAACACTGAAGCTTTCTTT
TRBD2 TRBJ2-2 . TRBV11-2 CASSPGTSGAVNTGELFF TGTGCCAGCAGCCCAGGGACTAGCGGGGCCGTGAACACCGGGGAGCTGTTTTTT